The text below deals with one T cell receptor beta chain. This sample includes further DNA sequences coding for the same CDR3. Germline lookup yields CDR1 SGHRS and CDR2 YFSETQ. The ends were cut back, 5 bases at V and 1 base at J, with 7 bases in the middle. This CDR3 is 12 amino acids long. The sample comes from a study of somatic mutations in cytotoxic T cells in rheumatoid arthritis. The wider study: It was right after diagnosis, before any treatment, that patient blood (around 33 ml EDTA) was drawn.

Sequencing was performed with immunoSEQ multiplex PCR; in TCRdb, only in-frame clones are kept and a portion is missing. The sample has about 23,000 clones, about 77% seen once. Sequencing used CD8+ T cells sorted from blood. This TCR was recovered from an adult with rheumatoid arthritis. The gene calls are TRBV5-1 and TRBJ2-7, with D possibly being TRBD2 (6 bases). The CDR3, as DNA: TGCGCCAGCAGTGCGGGGTCCTACGAGCAGTACTTC. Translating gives CASSAGSYEQYF.